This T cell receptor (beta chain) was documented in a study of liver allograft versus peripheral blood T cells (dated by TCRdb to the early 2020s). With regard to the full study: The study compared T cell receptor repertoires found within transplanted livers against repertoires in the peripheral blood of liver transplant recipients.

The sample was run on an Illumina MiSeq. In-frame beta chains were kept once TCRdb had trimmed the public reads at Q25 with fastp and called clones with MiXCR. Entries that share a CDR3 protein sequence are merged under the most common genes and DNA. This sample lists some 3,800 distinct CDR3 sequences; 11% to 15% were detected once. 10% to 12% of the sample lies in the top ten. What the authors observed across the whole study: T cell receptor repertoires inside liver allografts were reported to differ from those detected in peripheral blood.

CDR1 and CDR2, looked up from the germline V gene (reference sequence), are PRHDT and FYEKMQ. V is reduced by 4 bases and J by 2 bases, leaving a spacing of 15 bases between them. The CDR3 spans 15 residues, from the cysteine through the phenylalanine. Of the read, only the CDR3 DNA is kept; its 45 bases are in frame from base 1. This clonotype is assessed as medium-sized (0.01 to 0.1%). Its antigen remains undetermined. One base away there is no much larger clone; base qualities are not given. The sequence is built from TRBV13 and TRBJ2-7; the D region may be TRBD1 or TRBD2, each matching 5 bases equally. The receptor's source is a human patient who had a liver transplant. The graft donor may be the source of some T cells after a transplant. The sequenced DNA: TGTGCCAGCAGCTCTGGGGACGTCTCTGCCTACGAGCAGTACTTC. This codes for CASSSGDVSAYEQYF.